These 32 T cell receptor beta chains were sequenced from one sample in a study of blood T cell repertoires in COVID-19. Profiling relied on immunoSEQ multiplex PCR, and the TCRdb table lists in-frame clones only, not all of them. The sample has about 240,000 clones, 75% to 90% seen once. The source material was peripheral blood. The receptors were sampled from a woman aged 60-70 years with active or convalescent COVID-19.

The V call is TRBV12-3 or TRBV12-4, the J call TRBJ1-6; the D is unclear. V lost 1 base, J lost 8 bases, and 6 bases lay in between. The CDR3 extends over 13 amino acids. CDR3 in amino acids: CASSLGRYSPLHF. Here the CDR3 DNA reads TGTGCCAGCAGTTTAGGCAGATATTCACCCCTCCACTTT.

The gene calls are TRBV19 and TRBJ1-1; no clear D. V lost 5 bases, J lost 1 base, and 14 bases lay in between. Germline values: CDR1 LNHDA, CDR2 SQIVND (reference sequence). The CDR3 sequence is 15 residues long. CDR3 coding DNA: TGTGCCAGTAGTGAACTGCAAGACTCGAACACTGAAGCTTTCTTT. This sequence encodes CASSELQDSNTEAFF.

The rearrangement uses TRBV6-5 and TRBJ2-5, with 7 positions matching TRBD2. Looked up from germline, CDR1 is MNHEY and CDR2 is SVGAGI. This CDR3 is built from 13 residues. V dropped 9 bases and J dropped 1; count of bases not matched to a gene: 5. The CDR3 is CASRAGVQETQYF. The DNA of the CDR3 is TGTGCCAGTCGGGCGGGGGTCCAAGAGACCCAGTACTTC.

The chain carries TRBV19 and TRBJ1-1; 8 nucleotides line up with TRBD1. CDR3 size: 15 residues. Germline V CDR1 and CDR2: LNHDA, SQIVND (reference sequence). The V and J ends lost 7 bases and 5 bases, in that order; junction bases with no gene match: 12. Written as DNA, the CDR3 is TGTGCCAGTACTCCCCAGGGGGCGGGGAGGACTGAAGCTTTCTTT. The encoded protein is CASTPQGAGRTEAFF.

The V gene is TRBV9, the J gene TRBJ2-1, with a possible D match to TRBD1 (5 bases). Looked up from germline, CDR1 is SGDLS and CDR2 is YYNGEE. The CDR3 runs to 15 residues. Trimming took 4 bases from V and 2 from J, leaving 13 bases between them. CDR3 protein: CASSPRVEAYNEQFF. CDR3 coding DNA: TGTGCCAGCAGCCCCAGGGTCGAGGCCTACAATGAGCAGTTCTTC.

The chain links TRBV3-1 (or the pseudogene TRBV3-2) to TRBJ1-1; possible D gene TRBD1, 5 bases. The V gene's germline CDR1 is LGHDT and CDR2 YNNKEL (reference sequence). V lost 3 bases and J 4 bases, leaving 9 bases between the germline ends. This CDR3 comprises 13 residues. The CDR3 DNA is TGTGCCAGCAGCCAGGACACGACCACTGAAGCTTTCTTT. Translation gives CASSQDTTTEAFF.

The V gene is TRBV5-4, the J gene TRBJ2-5; 7 nucleotides line up with TRBD2. The CDR3 spans 16 residues. Germline values: CDR1 SGHNT, CDR2 YYREEE (reference sequence). With V trimmed by 4 bases and J by 5 bases, 14 bases remained unmatched. CDR3 sequence reads: CASSPNWFGGGETQYF. CDR3 bases: TGTGCCAGCAGCCCCAATTGGTTCGGGGGAGGGGAGACCCAGTACTTC.

The chain combines TRBV5-4 with TRBJ2-1; 7 bases are shared with TRBD2. The CDR3 extends over 16 amino acids. In germline, CDR1 is SGHNT, CDR2 YYREEE (reference sequence). V lost 4 bases to trimming and J lost 4 bases; unmatched junction nucleotides: 11. Here the CDR3 reads CASSPRAGNHYNEQFF. The CDR3 DNA follows: TGTGCCAGCAGCCCCAGAGCGGGAAACCATTACAATGAGCAGTTCTTC.

This clone has only a few counts. The chain couples TRBV24-1 to TRBJ2-2; possibly TRBD2 for D (6 bases). The V end was cut by 2 bases, the J end by 4 bases, with 10 bases between. Germline V gene lookup returns CDR1 KGHDR and CDR2 SFDVKD. The CDR3 spans 15 residues. The CDR3 spells CATSDSTRVTGELFF. As DNA, the CDR3 is TGTGCCACCAGTGATTCGACTAGAGTCACCGGGGAGCTGTTTTTT.

Details on this clone: Other nucleotide sequences from this sample produce the same CDR3. J is TRBJ1-1 and V is TRBV5-1, with TRBD1 matching 8 bases. The CDR3 length is 15 residues. CDR1 is SGHRS, CDR2 YFSETQ, per germline. The V gene end was trimmed by 0 bases and the J gene end by 1 base; junction bases not matched to a gene: 2. CDR3 bases: TGCGCCAGCAGCTTGGATGGACAGGGGAACACTGAAGCTTTCTTT. This translates into CASSLDGQGNTEAFF.

CDR3 sequence: CASSPGYGWEQYF. The CDR3, as DNA: TGTGCCAGCAGCCCGGGATATGGCTGGGAGCAGTACTTC. The rearrangement joins TRBV5-6 to TRBJ2-7, with a weak D call TRBD2 (5 bases). The germline V and J ends were trimmed by 4 bases and 7 bases, with 15 bases remaining between them. The CDR3 consists of 13 residues. Germline CDR1 and CDR2: SGHDT and YYEEEE.

J is TRBJ2-3 and V is TRBV19, with D tentatively TRBD1 (5 bases). From germline, CDR1 is LNHDA and CDR2 SQIVND (reference sequence). The CDR3 totals 15 residues. The V gene lost 0 bases and the J gene lost 7 bases, with 14 bases spanning the gap. The CDR3 spells CASSIEAGSSHTQYF. In DNA form, the CDR3 reads TGTGCCAGTAGTATAGAAGCAGGGTCTTCACATACGCAGTATTTT.

The chain is built from TRBV5-1 and TRBJ2-3; 10 bases fit TRBD2. Germline V gene data show CDR1 as SGHRS and CDR2 as YFSETQ. The CDR3 is 19 amino acids. V lost 4 bases, J lost 7 bases, and 21 bases stayed unmatched. The CDR3 sequence: CASSRSSGGPGGDINTQYF. The CDR3 DNA reads as TGCGCCAGCAGCAGATCTAGCGGGGGTCCCGGGGGCGATATCAATACGCAGTATTTT.

This rearrangement joins TRBV19 to TRBJ1-3, with 10 bases identical to TRBD1. Losses at the gene ends were 7 bases for V and 4 bases for J; bases not matched to a gene: 4. CDR3 length: 14 amino acids. Germline lookup yields CDR1 LNHDA and CDR2 SQIVND (reference sequence). CDR3: CASKDRGTGNTIYF. The CDR3 nucleotides read TGTGCCAGTAAGGACAGGGGGACCGGAAACACCATATATTTT.

The gene calls are TRBV18 and TRBJ1-1; no firm D call. Germline V gene sequence: CDR1 KGHSH, CDR2 LQKENI. CDR3 length: 14 residues. The ends were cut back, 1 base at V and 4 bases at J, with 10 bases in the middle. The CDR3 sequence is CASSPREGATEAFF. The CDR3 coding sequence is TGTGCCAGCTCACCACGGGAGGGTGCCACTGAAGCTTTCTTT.

The genes are TRBV18 and TRBJ2-3; D is possibly TRBD1 (5 bases). This CDR3 contains 14 residues. Germline loops: CDR1 KGHSH, CDR2 LQKENI. Trimming removed 0 bases from V and 5 bases from J, with 9 bases in between. The CDR3 sequence is CASSPPSREDTQYF. CDR3 DNA: TGTGCCAGCTCACCACCGAGCAGGGAAGATACGCAGTATTTT.

This clone was counted a single time. This sequence joins TRBV29-1 and TRBJ1-2; unclear D gene. The V gene's germline CDR1 is SQVTM and CDR2 ANQGSEA. V lost 4 bases to trimming and J lost 3 bases, with 12 bases between them. This CDR3 region has 13 residues. The CDR3 here is CSVGSSTDYGYTF. The CDR3 DNA follows: TGCAGCGTTGGTTCAAGCACCGACTATGGCTACACCTTC.

The V and J genes are TRBV7-2 and TRBJ1-2; 9 bases align to TRBD1. The CDR3 totals 15 residues. The V and J ends lost 4 bases and 7 bases, in that order; junction bases with no gene match: 10. The V gene's germline CDR1 is SGHTA and CDR2 FQGNSA. This chain's CDR3 is CASSSSPGQGIGYTF. The CDR3, as DNA: TGTGCCAGCAGCTCTAGTCCGGGACAGGGAATTGGCTACACCTTC.

V usage is TRBV18 and J usage is TRBJ2-7; TRBD1 matches at 7 bases. The CDR3 has 13 residues. Germline V CDR1 and CDR2: KGHSH, LQKENI. J gave up 1 base and V 5 bases, and 2 bases lay outside the gene matches. As DNA, the CDR3 is TGTGCCAGCTCAGGACAGGAGTCCTACGAGCAGTACTTC. The encoded protein is CASSGQESYEQYF.

This chain links TRBV19 with TRBJ2-7, with 10 bases aligning to TRBD2. CDR3 length equals 17 residues. V shed 3 bases, J shed 2 bases, and the junction held 10 bases outside the gene matches. CDR1 and CDR2 from the germline V gene are LNHDA and SQIVND (reference sequence). This CDR3 reads CASSIRHTSGAPYEQYF. The CDR3 nucleotides are TGTGCCAGTAGTATCAGGCATACTAGCGGGGCCCCCTACGAGCAGTACTTC. The full variable domain, its missing parts supplied by reference TRBV19 and TRBJ2-7, is DGGITQSPKYLFRKEGQNVTLSCEQNLNHDAMYWYRQDPGQGLRLIYYSQIVNDFQKGDIAEGYSVSREKKESFPLTVTSAQKNPTAFYLCASSIRHTSGAPYEQYFGPGTRLTVT.

Turning to this clone: The CDR3 does not close with the conserved phenylalanine or tryptophan, likely indicating a read error. No DNA is shown, since the ends of the CDR3 on it are uncertain; the CDR3 is the one TCRdb lists. The chain recombines TRBV21-1 with TRBJ1-6; the table names TRBD1, a call not compared with the DNA. TRBV21-1 is noted as a pseudogene. The CDR3 has 13 amino acids, counting both end residues. CDR3 in amino acids: CASSKREGTGAYI.

The V and J genes are TRBV5-1 and TRBJ2-1, with 9 nucleotides matching TRBD2. J was trimmed by 8 bases and V by 4 bases; bases with no gene match: 7. The V gene's germline CDR1 is SGHRS and CDR2 YFSETQ. The CDR3 runs 14 residues. Written as DNA, the CDR3 is TGCGCCAGCAGCCTGTCTGAGCGGGGGGATGAGCAGTTCTTC. Translated, it gives CASSLSERGDEQFF.

J is TRBJ1-5 and V is TRBV10-2, with TRBD1 identical over 9 bases. The CDR3 is made up of 14 amino acids. The V and J ends lost 8 bases and 1 base, in that order; junction bases with no gene match: 3. From germline, CDR1 is WSHSY and CDR2 SAAADI. CDR3 in amino acids: CASADRGSNQPQHF. CDR3 sequence (DNA): TGCGCCAGCGCCGACAGGGGGAGCAATCAGCCCCAGCATTTT.

V usage is TRBV7-3 and J usage is TRBJ2-3; D is unresolved. Trimming cost V 5 bases and J 4 bases, with 13 bases left between them. CDR3 size: 14 residues. CDR1 SGHTA and CDR2 FQGTGA come from the germline V gene. The CDR3 DNA reads TGTGCCAGCAGCCGTTCGACTGTATCAGATACGCAGTATTTT. The encoded protein is CASSRSTVSDTQYF.

This clone showed up just a few times. The chain uses TRBV5-6 and TRBJ1-5; the D is unclear. Per germline, CDR1 SGHDT and CDR2 YYEEEE. This CDR3 has 13 residues. V was clipped by 0 bases and J by 5 bases, with 6 bases between them. The CDR3 is CASSLGPHQPQHF. The CDR3 coding sequence is TGTGCCAGCAGCTTGGGTCCTCATCAGCCCCAGCATTTT. The whole variable domain, remainder taken from reference TRBV5-6 and TRBJ1-5, is DAGVTQSPTHLIKTRGQQVTLRCSPKSGHDTVSWYQQALGQGPQFIFQYYEEEERQRGNFPDRFSGHQFPNYSSELNVNALLLGDSALYLCASSLGPHQPQHFGDGTRLSIL.

This chain links TRBV9 with TRBJ2-3; 8 bases align to TRBD2. V lost 2 bases, J lost 3 bases, and 11 bases stayed unmatched. The germline CDR1 and CDR2 sequences are SGDLS and YYNGEE. The CDR3 sequence is 17 residues long. CDR3 DNA: TGTGCCAGCAGCGTTACCCCCCGACTAGCGACAACAGATACGCAGTATTTT. Protein product: CASSVTPRLATTDTQYF.

This clone was counted only a few times. This chain joins TRBV7-3 and TRBJ2-7, with D perhaps TRBD1 (6 bases). Trimming stripped 0 bases from V and 3 bases from J, with 6 bases between. This CDR3 is 13 amino acids long. Germline V gene sequence: CDR1 SGHTA, CDR2 FQGTGA. The CDR3 reads CASSLTRGYEQYF. CDR3 in DNA: TGTGCCAGCAGCTTAACCAGGGGCTACGAGCAGTACTTC.

The chain carries TRBV6-5 and TRBJ1-1, with TRBD1 identical over 7 bases. CDR1 and CDR2 from the germline V gene are MNHEY and SVGAGI. Trimming at V came to 6 bases and at J to 0 bases, leaving 4 bases not matched to a gene. This CDR3 spans 14 amino acids. As DNA, the CDR3 is TGTGCCAGCAGATCGGACAGGATGAACACTGAAGCTTTCTTT. The encoded protein is CASRSDRMNTEAFF.

On this clone: Relative to the germline gene, one junction end is altered; a read error may explain this. The J gene is TRBJ2-1, the V gene TRBV9; tentatively, D is TRBD2 (7 bases). Per germline, CDR1 SGDLS and CDR2 YYNGEE. The CDR3 sequence is 15 residues long. The CDR3 nucleotides are TGTGCCAGCAGCGTAGAATCGGGGGGCCCGTTCAAACCACTCTTC. Translating it yields CASSVESGGPFKPLF. Supplemented by reference TRBV9 and TRBJ2-1, the full variable domain reads DSGVTQTPKHLITATGQRVTLRCSPRSGDLSVYWYQQSLDQGLQFLIQYYNGEERAKGNILERFSAQQFPDLHSELNLSSLELGDSALYFCASSVESGGPFKPLFGPGTRLTVL.

This chain links TRBV21-1 with TRBJ1-5; TRBD1, the table's D call, was not compared with the DNA. TRBV21-1 counts as a pseudogene. This CDR3 contains 17 residues. This chain's CDR3 is CASSTPPGQGSNQPQHF. CDR3 in DNA: TGTGCCAGCAGCACACCGCCCGGACAGGGGAGCAATCAGCCCCAGCATTTT.

The gene calls are TRBV18 and TRBJ2-5, with a weak D call TRBD1 (6 bases). The CDR3 covers 14 residues. The V gene lost 3 bases and the J gene lost 5 bases, with 13 bases spanning the gap. The germline V gene encodes CDR1 KGHSH and CDR2 LQKENI. The CDR3 protein is CASSPGHLRETQYF. Here the CDR3 DNA reads TGTGCCAGCTCACCGGGACACCTACGGGAGACCCAGTACTTC.

The rearrangement links TRBV7-2 to TRBJ2-3, with 8 bases lining up with TRBD2. Germline CDR1 and CDR2: SGHTA and FQGNSA. Unmatched junction bases numbered 7, after V lost 5 bases and J lost 3 bases. This CDR3 is 15 amino acids long. The CDR3 DNA reads as TGTGCCAGCAGCCCCACGACTAGCGAAACAGATACGCAGTATTTT. This encodes CASSPTTSETDTQYF.